This T cell receptor (beta chain) was recorded in a study of identical twins. Findings and limits, study-wide: Fewer insertions marked abundant cord blood beta clonotypes; young adult naive trended weakly, memory not at all. Out-of-frame alpha sequences common to twins exhibited an excess of low generation probability.

Trimming took off 2 bases at V and 7 bases at J, with 15 bases between the two ends. The CDR3 is made up of 15 amino acids. Looked up from germline, CDR1 is MDHEN and CDR2 is SYDVKM. Details on this clonotype: What it binds is not known.

Donors were all healthy Caucasians. cDNA carried unique molecular identifiers, and a universal primer site was added by template switching. TCRdb fed the 5' RACE reads into MiXCR, producing one record per CDR3 protein. The data contain some 560,000 distinct CDR3 sequences, 9% to 10% of them singletons. The same data also went into a second study, on yellow fever vaccine responses in identical twins.

The chain uses TRBV28 and TRBJ2-4, with a weak D call TRBD1 (6 bases). Material for sequencing was PBMCs. The TCR comes from a woman aged 18 to 35 in good health. The CDR3 coding sequence is TGTGCCAGCAGTTTAATTACCAGGGGCGAGAACATTCAGTACTTC. Residues: CASSLITRGENIQYF.